These T cell receptor beta chains were read from a single sample in a study of T cells in Graves' hyperthyroidism and ophthalmopathy. MiXCR was run by TCRdb on the multiplex PCR reads, yielding one entry per CDR3 protein. This sample yields some 200,000 distinct CDR3 sequences, of which 17% are seen a single time; approximately 56% belongs to the top ten. The sample taken for sequencing was blood. The receptors derive from a woman in her forties or fifties with Graves' hyperthyroidism. Each CDR3 is given without its conserved first and last residue. The order of the fields is CDR3 length, V gene, J gene, CDR3 protein.

13,TRBV4-2,TRBJ2-1,ASSQDREGPHEQF
16,TRBV12-3/TRBV12-4,TRBJ2-2,ASSLIFSTSGGTGELF
8,TRBV5-6,TRBJ2-1,ASGGVEQF
14,TRBV10-3,TRBJ1-3,AISSHAASSGNTIY
11,TRBV12-5,TRBJ2-1,ASGLGGYNEQF
11,TRBV2,TRBJ1-1,ASSSTGYTEAF
10,TRBV2,TRBJ2-5,ASTWGKETQY
10,TRBV25-1,TRBJ1-2,ASSALQYGYT
16,TRBV20-1,TRBJ2-7,SATGRGLAGGRGDEQY
15,TRBV7-9,TRBJ2-1,ASSFATGTTFYNEQF
12,TRBV13,TRBJ2-1,ASSLEAVGDEQF
11,TRBV12-3/TRBV12-4,TRBJ1-1,ASSPTVNLEAF
13,TRBV9,TRBJ1-1,ASSVVVGMNTEAF
11,TRBV20-1,TRBJ2-5,SAVASGIETQY
13,TRBV13,TRBJ2-7,ASHPGLAHSYEQY
13,TRBV20-1,TRBJ2-1,SAISRDRMVDEQF
13,TRBV7-9,TRBJ2-1,ASSLYPGGTNEQF
11,TRBV30,TRBJ1-1,AWNQGDNTEAF
17,TRBV5-4,TRBJ2-7,ASSLISAGGHEVSYEQY
13,TRBV7-3,TRBJ2-7,ASSLTSGYGYEQY
12,TRBV6-1,TRBJ1-2,ASSEAGQPYGYT
14,TRBV7-9,TRBJ2-7,ASSSLSGREKYEQY
13,TRBV7-2,TRBJ1-3,ASSLTRTGDRSIY
14,TRBV7-6,TRBJ2-2,ASSLRAAGGTGELF
13,TRBV5-6,TRBJ1-1,ASSLPGQGQTEAF
14,TRBV10-2,TRBJ2-7,ASKGGPGLAGGEQY
11,TRBV11-1,TRBJ2-6,ASSFSGANVLT
12,TRBV4-1,TRBJ2-7,ASSQKDRAYEQY
11,TRBV18,TRBJ2-5,ASSGDPQETQY
13,TRBV3-1,TRBJ2-1,ASSLLAGPYNEQF
13,TRBV19,TRBJ1-5,ASRTRQGEDQPQH
11,TRBV13,TRBJ1-2,ASSLTGGFGYT
12,TRBV2,TRBJ1-2,ASGQGSPFYGYT
9,TRBV29-1,TRBJ1-2,SVEWVAGYT
13,TRBV11-2,TRBJ2-1,ASSTSGRAYNEQF
15,TRBV6-1,TRBJ2-1,ASSEAETSGTYNEQF
14,TRBV12-3/TRBV12-4,TRBJ2-1,ASSLRNSGRNNEQF
13,TRBV5-6,TRBJ2-1,ASSNPGSGYNEQF
15,TRBV6-9,TRBJ2-7,ASSYYSAGQGSYEQY
13,TRBV6-1,TRBJ2-1,ASSHTSDTYNEQF
13,TRBV13,TRBJ2-1,ASSRYDRGLDEQF
11,TRBV30,TRBJ1-2,AWSLQGLDGYT
12,TRBV11-1,TRBJ1-1,ASSLVRYATEAF
13,TRBV11-3,TRBJ1-1,ASSLTGIPNTEAF
11,TRBV30,TRBJ1-5,AWSEQENQPQH
14,TRBV7-2,TRBJ2-5,ASSFSLDRAAETQY
15,TRBV6-1,TRBJ2-7,ASSHGVLGEGSYEQY
12,TRBV2,TRBJ2-7,ASTPGGSIYEQY
10,TRBV6-1,TRBJ1-1,ASSEAGGKAF
13,TRBV7-9,TRBJ2-7,ASSSDYSGNREQY
12,TRBV11-3,TRBJ2-5,ASSLGPSQETRY
12,TRBV14,TRBJ1-1,ASSPYGGSTEAF
11,TRBV20-1,TRBJ2-5,SALDRGPETQY
11,TRBV20-1,TRBJ1-1,SAQRGGNTEAF
13,TRBV5-6,TRBJ1-5,ASSRTGVGLQPQH
12,TRBV7-3,TRBJ2-3,ASSLWQGTDTQY
11,TRBV24-1,TRBJ2-3,ATSDSSLDTQY